The 21 T cell receptor beta chains reported below all come from one sample, sequenced in a study of T-cell memory formation after mild COVID-19. TCRdb passed the 5' RACE reads through MiXCR, listing each CDR3 protein once. The sample holds approximately 410,000 distinct CDR3 sequences, around a quarter seen once. Sequenced material: PBMCs or a T cell subset sorted from them (not recorded which). These receptors all stem from an adult woman who had mild COVID-19 (a few samples of this study predate the infection). Cell type and time point are not known.

This clonotype has a handful of counts. The CDR3 spells CASSRGQGSYEQYF. DNA for the CDR3: TGTGCCAGCTCAAGGGGGCAGGGATCCTACGAGCAGTACTTC. V gene TRBV18 combines with J gene TRBJ2-7, with 7 positions matching TRBD1. Trimming took 5 bases from V and 1 from J; bases not matched to a gene: 5. This CDR3 has 14 amino acids. Germline V CDR1 and CDR2: KGHSH, LQKENI.

This clonotype has more than one count but fewer than ten. This chain connects TRBV30 to TRBJ2-1; D is perhaps TRBD1 (5 bases). The CDR3 contains 11 residues. Germline V gives CDR1 GTSNPN, CDR2 SVGIG (reference sequence). V was pared by 3 bases and J by 7 bases, with 7 bases between. This chain's CDR3 is CAWRQANEQFF. Written as DNA, the CDR3 is TGTGCCTGGAGACAGGCTAATGAGCAGTTCTTC.

The rearrangement joins TRBV25-1 to TRBJ1-6; D is unresolved. The CDR3 sequence is 14 residues long. The germline V and J ends were trimmed by 5 bases and 2 bases, with 7 bases remaining between them. Looked up from germline, CDR1 is MGHDK and CDR2 is SYGVNS. Here the CDR3 reads CASSPGPYNSPLHF. Here the CDR3 DNA reads TGTGCCAGCAGTCCCGGTCCCTATAATTCACCCCTCCACTTT.

This clonotype was seen only a few times. J is TRBJ2-2 and V is TRBV4-1; D remains ambiguous. CDR3 size: 14 residues. The germline V gene encodes CDR1 MGHRA and CDR2 YSYEKL. V shed 2 bases and J shed 7 bases, with 11 bases lying between them. CDR3 coding DNA: TGCGCCAGCAGCCAACAACCGTGGGGCGGGGAGCTGTTTTTT. This gives the protein CASSQQPWGGELFF.

This clonotype was seen a few times. The rearrangement uses TRBV14 and TRBJ1-2; 7 bases are shared with TRBD1. Trimming cost V 6 bases and J 7 bases; bases outside gene matches: 8. CDR1 and CDR2 from the germline V gene are SGHDN and FVKESK. This CDR3 region has 13 residues. The CDR3 region has the DNA TGTGCCAGCAGTCTCCCTGGGACAGTTGGCTACACCTTC. It is translated as CASSLPGTVGYTF.

This sequence joins TRBV6-6 and TRBJ1-4; tentatively, D is TRBD1 (6 bases). CDR1 and CDR2 (germline): MNHNY, SVGAGI (reference sequence). The CDR3 is 15 amino acids. V lost 3 bases, J lost 6 bases, and 14 bases lay in between. The CDR3 loop is CASSYTGQVDEKLFF. CDR3 in DNA: TGTGCCAGCAGTTATACGGGACAAGTGGATGAAAAACTGTTTTTT.

This clonotype turned up a few times. The chain has TRBV7-2 and TRBJ2-2, with D possibly TRBD2 on 5 matching bases. Deletions cut 2 bases from V and 5 bases from J, with 15 bases between. CDR3 length: 16 amino acids. The V gene's germline CDR1 is SGHTA and CDR2 FQGNSA. The CDR3: CASSLTVLGSTGELFF. The CDR3, as DNA: TGTGCCAGCAGCTTAACTGTACTAGGTAGTACCGGGGAGCTGTTTTTT.

J is TRBJ2-1 and V is TRBV7-3, with no clear D. In germline, CDR1 is SGHTA, CDR2 FQGTGA. The CDR3 contains 13 residues. The V and J ends lost 4 bases and 10 bases respectively, with 14 bases between them. The CDR3: CASSSPHLPEQFF. CDR3 in DNA: TGTGCCAGCAGCTCCCCCCACTTGCCGGAGCAGTTCTTC.

This clonotype came up once. The chain carries TRBV20-1 and TRBJ2-3; 11 positions match TRBD2. The germline CDR1 and CDR2 sequences are DFQATT and SNEGSKA (reference sequence). V lost 3 bases to trimming and J lost 5 bases; unmatched junction nucleotides: 7. This CDR3 is 15 amino acids long. The chain's CDR3 is CSASLTSGGGDTQYF. DNA for the CDR3: TGCAGTGCTAGCCTCACTAGCGGGGGCGGAGATACGCAGTATTTT.

The chain couples TRBV27 to TRBJ2-5; unclear D gene. Germline lookup yields CDR1 MNHEY and CDR2 SMNVEV (reference sequence). The length of the CDR3 is 14 residues. V was pared by 6 bases and J by 6 bases, with 17 bases between. The CDR3 region has the DNA TGTGCCAGCAGCTCAGACCTAGGTAGTCAGACCCAGTACTTC. It translates to CASSSDLGSQTQYF.

The chain combines TRBV3-1 with TRBJ2-7, with D uncertain. The CDR3 runs 12 residues. Germline CDR1 and CDR2: LGHDT and YNNKEL (reference sequence). Deletions cut 3 bases from V and 7 bases from J, with 10 bases between. CDR3 bases: TGTGCCAGCAGCCACCATGCAAGTGAGCAGTACTTC. The encoded protein is CASSHHASEQYF.

V usage is TRBV6-5 and J usage is TRBJ2-2, with unresolved D. Germline CDR1 MNHEY, CDR2 SVGAGI. The CDR3 consists of 15 residues. V lost 0 bases and J lost 4, with 9 bases in between. The CDR3 coding sequence is TGTGCCAGCAGTTACTCTGGCCAACTCACCGGGGAGCTGTTTTTT. It is translated as CASSYSGQLTGELFF.

This sequence joins TRBV12-3 or TRBV12-4 and TRBJ2-7; 8 nucleotides line up with TRBD1. This CDR3 is built from 15 residues. Trimming cost V 11 bases and J 2 bases; bases outside gene matches: 14. CDR3 nucleotide sequence: TGTGCCGACCAGGGCCCGGGACAGGTGACCTACGAGCAGTACTTC. Protein product: CADQGPGQVTYEQYF.

The rearrangement uses TRBV4-1 and TRBJ2-7, with D possibly matching TRBD2 (6 bases). V was clipped by 1 base and J by 1 base, with 8 bases between them. Germline-derived CDR1 and CDR2 are MGHRA and YSYEKL. This CDR3 spans 14 amino acids. DNA for the CDR3: TGCGCCAGCAGCCAAGGGGGGGAATCCTACGAGCAGTACTTC. This sequence encodes CASSQGGESYEQYF.

This clonotype has a handful of counts. The gene calls are TRBV9 and TRBJ2-7; 7 bases match TRBD1. The CDR3 extends over 14 amino acids. Trimming removed 3 bases from V and 4 bases from J; junction bases left unmatched: 7. CDR1 SGDLS and CDR2 YYNGEE come from the germline V gene. This chain's CDR3 is CASSDRDSQYEQYF. The CDR3 coding sequence is TGTGCCAGCAGCGACCGGGACAGCCAGTACGAGCAGTACTTC.

J is TRBJ2-7 and V is TRBV20-1; 9 bases fit TRBD2. The ends lost 3 bases at V and 6 bases at J; junction bases unmatched: 3. The V gene's germline CDR1 is DFQATT and CDR2 SNEGSKA (reference sequence). The CDR3 is made up of 12 amino acids. DNA of the CDR3: TGCAGTGCTAGGGGACTAGCACGCGAGCAGTACTTC. Translating it yields CSARGLAREQYF.

A few counts support this clonotype. V and J are TRBV5-1 and TRBJ2-7, with 12 bases aligning to TRBD1. The length of the CDR3 is 16 residues. Germline V gives CDR1 SGHRS, CDR2 YFSETQ. Trimming at V came to 0 bases and at J to 6 bases, leaving 7 bases not matched to a gene. CDR3 residues: CASSLGRDRGQGEQYF. CDR3 in DNA: TGCGCCAGCAGCTTGGGTCGGGACAGGGGGCAGGGCGAGCAGTACTTC.

In this sample, this clonotype turned up many times. J is TRBJ2-5 and V is TRBV30, with D perhaps TRBD2 (5 bases). This CDR3 is built from 13 residues. Germline values: CDR1 GTSNPN, CDR2 SVGIG (reference sequence). The V gene lost 0 bases and the J gene lost 2 bases, with 7 bases spanning the gap. CDR3 in DNA: TGTGCCTGGAGTGTACGAGGGCAAGAGACCCAGTACTTC. It specifies CAWSVRGQETQYF.

This clonotype was counted between two and nine times. The V gene is TRBV25-1, the J gene TRBJ2-5; D is uncertain. This CDR3 region has 10 residues. Per the germline V gene, CDR1 is MGHDK and CDR2 is SYGVNS. V lost 6 bases to trimming and J lost 5 bases, with 4 bases between them. The CDR3 spells CASRGETQYF. The CDR3 coding sequence is TGTGCCAGCAGGGGGGAGACCCAGTACTTC.

This chain connects TRBV24-1 to TRBJ2-3; D is possibly TRBD1 or TRBD2 (5 bases each). V was cut by 0 bases and J by 3 bases, with 12 bases left in between. The germline V gene encodes CDR1 KGHDR and CDR2 SFDVKD. The CDR3 length is 16 residues. The CDR3 region is CATSDLRFGGTDTQYF. The DNA of the CDR3 is TGTGCCACCAGTGATTTGAGGTTTGGGGGAACAGATACGCAGTATTTT.

This clonotype was seen more than once but under ten times. This chain connects TRBV5-1 to TRBJ2-3, with a weak D call TRBD1 (6 bases). Looked up from germline, CDR1 is SGHRS and CDR2 is YFSETQ. The germline V and J ends were trimmed by 0 bases and 2 bases, with 22 bases remaining between them. This CDR3 has 19 amino acids. This chain's CDR3 is CASSLAFQGQRPSTDTQYF. CDR3 DNA: TGCGCCAGCAGCTTGGCCTTTCAAGGACAGAGACCGTCCACAGATACGCAGTATTTT.